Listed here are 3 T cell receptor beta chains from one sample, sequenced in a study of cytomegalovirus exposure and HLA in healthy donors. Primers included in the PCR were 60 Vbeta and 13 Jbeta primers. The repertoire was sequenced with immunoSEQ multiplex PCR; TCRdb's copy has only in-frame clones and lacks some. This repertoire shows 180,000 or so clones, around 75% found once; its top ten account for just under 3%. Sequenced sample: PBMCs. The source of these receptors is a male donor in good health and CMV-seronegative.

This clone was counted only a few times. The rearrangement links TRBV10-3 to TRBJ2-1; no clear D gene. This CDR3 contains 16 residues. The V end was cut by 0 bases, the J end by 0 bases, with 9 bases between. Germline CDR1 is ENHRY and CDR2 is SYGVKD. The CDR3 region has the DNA TGTGCCATCAGTGAGTCGTACGGTAACTCCTACAATGAGCAGTTCTTC. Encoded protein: CAISESYGNSYNEQFF.

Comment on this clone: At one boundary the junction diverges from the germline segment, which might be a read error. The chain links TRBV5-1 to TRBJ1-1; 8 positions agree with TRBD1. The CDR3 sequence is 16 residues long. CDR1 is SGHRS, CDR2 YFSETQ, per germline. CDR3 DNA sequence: TGCGCCAGCAGCTTACTGGGGATTACCGGGACAGGTATGTTGGTCTTT. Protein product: CASSLLGITGTGMLVF. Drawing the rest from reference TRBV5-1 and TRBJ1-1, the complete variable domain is KAGVTQTPRYLIKTRGQQVTLSCSPISGHRSVSWYQQTPGQGLQFLFEYFSETQRNKGNFPGRFSGRQFSNSRSEMNVSTLELGDSALYLCASSLLGITGTGMLVFGQGTRLTVV.

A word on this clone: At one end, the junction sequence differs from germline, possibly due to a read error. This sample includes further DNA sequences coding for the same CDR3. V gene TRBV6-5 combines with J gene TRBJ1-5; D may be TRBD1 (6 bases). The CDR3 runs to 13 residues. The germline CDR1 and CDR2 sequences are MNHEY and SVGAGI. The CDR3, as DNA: TGCGCCAGCAGTACTCACAGGGACCAGCCCCAGCATTTT. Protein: CASSTHRDQPQHF.